This T cell receptor beta chain was sequenced in a study of shared clonotypes between healthy human individuals. CDR3 size: 14 residues. Germline lookup yields CDR1 SGHTA and CDR2 FQGTGA. Trimming pared 2 bases from V and 0 bases from J, leaving 5 bases between. Sorted-subset replicate PCRs used approximately 200 ng of genomic DNA. This amount corresponded to about 29,000 T cell genomes. Profiled with immunoSEQ multiplex PCR; TCRdb holds only in-frame clones, not every one. Of about 2.4 million clones listed, 90% to 95% were seen once; the top ten hold roughly 0.15%. This clone occurred once. The V call is TRBV7-3, the J call TRBJ2-1; D remains ambiguous. The TCR originated in a young man in good health. Source material: naive CD4+ T cells sorted from blood. The sample's subset: CD45RA+ positively selected. CDR3 in amino acids: CASSLGYSYNEQFF. CDR3 nucleotides: TGTGCCAGCAGCTTAGGGTACTCCTACAATGAGCAGTTCTTC. Variable domain in full (rest from reference TRBV7-3 and TRBJ2-1): GAGVSQTPSNKVTEKGKYVELRCDPISGHTALYWYRQSLGQGPEFLIYFQGTGAADDSGLPNDRFFAVRPEGSVSTLKIQRTERGDSAVYLCASSLGYSYNEQFFGPGTRLTVL.